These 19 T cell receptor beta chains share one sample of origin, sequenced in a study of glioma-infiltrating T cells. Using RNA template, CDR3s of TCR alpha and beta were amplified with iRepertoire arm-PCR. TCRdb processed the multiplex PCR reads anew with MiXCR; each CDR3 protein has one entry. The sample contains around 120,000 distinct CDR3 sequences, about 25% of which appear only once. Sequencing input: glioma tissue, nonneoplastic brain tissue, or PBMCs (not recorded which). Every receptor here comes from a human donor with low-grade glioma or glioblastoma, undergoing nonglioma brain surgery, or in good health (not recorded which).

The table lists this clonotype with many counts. The DNA of the CDR3 is TGTGCCAGCAGTTTATCCGGGGAAGGCGAGCAGTACGTC. Its translation is CASSLSGEGEQYV. The chain couples TRBV27 to TRBJ2-7; TRBD2 might be the D (5 bases). Trimming left V 0 bases short and J 6 bases short, with 9 bases between. Germline V lookup: CDR1 MNHEY, CDR2 SMNVEV (reference sequence). The CDR3 length is 13 residues.

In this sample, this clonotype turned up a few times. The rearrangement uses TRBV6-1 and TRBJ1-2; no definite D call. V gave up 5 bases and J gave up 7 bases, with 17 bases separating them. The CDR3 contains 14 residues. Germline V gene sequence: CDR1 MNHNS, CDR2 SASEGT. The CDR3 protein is CASSYSLEEIGYTF. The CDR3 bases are TGTGCCAGCAGTTATTCACTTGAGGAGATTGGCTACACCTTC.

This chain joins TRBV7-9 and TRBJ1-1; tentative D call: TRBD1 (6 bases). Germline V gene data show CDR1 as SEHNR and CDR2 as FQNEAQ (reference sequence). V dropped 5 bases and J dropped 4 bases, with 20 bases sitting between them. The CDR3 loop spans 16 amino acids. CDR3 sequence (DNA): TGTGCCAGCAGCGACCGACAGGTCTTTGCGGGCACTGAAGCTTTCTTT. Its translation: CASSDRQVFAGTEAFF.

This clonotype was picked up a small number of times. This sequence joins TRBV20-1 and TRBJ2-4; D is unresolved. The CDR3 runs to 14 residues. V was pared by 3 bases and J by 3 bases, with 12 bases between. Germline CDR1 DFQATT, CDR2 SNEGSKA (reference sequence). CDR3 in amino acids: CSASDTIVKNIQYF. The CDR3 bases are TGCAGTGCTAGTGACACGATAGTCAAAAACATTCAGTACTTC.

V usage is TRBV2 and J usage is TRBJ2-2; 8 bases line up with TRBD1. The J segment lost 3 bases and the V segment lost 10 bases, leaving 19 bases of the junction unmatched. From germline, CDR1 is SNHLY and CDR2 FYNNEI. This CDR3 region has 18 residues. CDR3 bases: TGTGCCACCAATGTCCTCGCCAGGGGGCTAGGGGACACCGGGGAGCTGTTTTTT. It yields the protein CATNVLARGLGDTGELFF.

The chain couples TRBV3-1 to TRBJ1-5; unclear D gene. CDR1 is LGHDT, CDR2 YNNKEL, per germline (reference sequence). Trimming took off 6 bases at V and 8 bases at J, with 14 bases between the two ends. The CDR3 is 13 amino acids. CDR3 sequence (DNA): TGTGCCAGCAGTCCTCGGGGAGGCGAGCCCCAGCATTTT. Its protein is CASSPRGGEPQHF.

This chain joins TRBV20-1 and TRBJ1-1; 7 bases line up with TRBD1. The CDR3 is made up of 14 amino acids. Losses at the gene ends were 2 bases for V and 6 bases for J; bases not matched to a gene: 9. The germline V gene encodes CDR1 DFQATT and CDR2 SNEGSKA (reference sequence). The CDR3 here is CSARIGGRLAEAFF. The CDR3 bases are TGCAGTGCTAGAATAGGGGGCAGATTAGCTGAAGCTTTCTTT.

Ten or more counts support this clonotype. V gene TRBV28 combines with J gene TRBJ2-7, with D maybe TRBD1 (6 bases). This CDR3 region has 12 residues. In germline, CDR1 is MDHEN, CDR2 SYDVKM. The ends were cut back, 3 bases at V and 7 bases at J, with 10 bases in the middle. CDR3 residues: CASSFNTGEQYV. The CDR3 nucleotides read TGTGCCAGCAGTTTTAATACAGGGGAGCAGTACGTC.

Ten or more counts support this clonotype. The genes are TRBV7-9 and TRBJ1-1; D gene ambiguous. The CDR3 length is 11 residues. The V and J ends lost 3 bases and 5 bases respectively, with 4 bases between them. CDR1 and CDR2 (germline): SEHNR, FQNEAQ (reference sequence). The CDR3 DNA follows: TGTGCCAGCAGCTTGGTAACTGAAGCTTTCTTT. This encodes CASSLVTEAFF.

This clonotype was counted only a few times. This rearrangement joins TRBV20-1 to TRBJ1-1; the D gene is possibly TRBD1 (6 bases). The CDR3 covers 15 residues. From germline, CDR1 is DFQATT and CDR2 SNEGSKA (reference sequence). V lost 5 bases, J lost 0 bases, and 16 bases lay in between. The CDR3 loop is CSAPLTGTLNTEAFF. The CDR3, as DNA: TGCAGTGCTCCTTTGACAGGAACCTTGAACACTGAAGCTTTCTTT.

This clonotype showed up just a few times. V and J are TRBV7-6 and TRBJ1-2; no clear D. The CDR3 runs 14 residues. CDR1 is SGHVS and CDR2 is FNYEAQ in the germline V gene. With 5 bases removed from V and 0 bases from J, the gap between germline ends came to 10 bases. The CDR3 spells CASSPRGANYGYTF. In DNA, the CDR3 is TGTGCCAGCAGCCCCCGGGGAGCTAACTATGGCTACACCTTC.

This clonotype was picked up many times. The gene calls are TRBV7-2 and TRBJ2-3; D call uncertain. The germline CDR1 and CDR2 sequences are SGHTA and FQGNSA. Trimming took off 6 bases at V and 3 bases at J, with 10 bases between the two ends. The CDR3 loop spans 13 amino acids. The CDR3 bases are TGTGCCAGCAGACAATCCCTAACAGATACGCAGTATTTT. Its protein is CASRQSLTDTQYF.

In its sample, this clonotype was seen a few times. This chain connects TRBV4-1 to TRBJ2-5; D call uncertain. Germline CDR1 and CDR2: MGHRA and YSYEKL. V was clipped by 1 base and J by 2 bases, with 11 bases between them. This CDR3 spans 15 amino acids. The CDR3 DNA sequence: TGCGCCAGCAGCCAAGGAGCCTGGGGACAAGAGACCCAGTACTTC. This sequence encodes CASSQGAWGQETQYF.

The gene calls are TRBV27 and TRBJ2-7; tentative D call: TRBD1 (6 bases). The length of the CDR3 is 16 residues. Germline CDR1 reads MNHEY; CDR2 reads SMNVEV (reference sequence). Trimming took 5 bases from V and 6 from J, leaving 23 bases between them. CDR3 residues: CASSPLGRGHKGEQYV. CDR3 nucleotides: TGTGCCAGCAGTCCACTTGGCAGGGGCCATAAAGGCGAGCAGTACGTC.

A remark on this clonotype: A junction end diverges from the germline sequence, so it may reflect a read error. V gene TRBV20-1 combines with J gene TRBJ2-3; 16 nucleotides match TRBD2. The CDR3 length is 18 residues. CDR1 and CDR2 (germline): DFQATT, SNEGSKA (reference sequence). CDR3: CSARSGLAGGSRPDTQYF. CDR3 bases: TGCAGTGCTAGATCGGGACTAGCGGGGGGGAGCCGTCCAGATACGCAGTATTTC.

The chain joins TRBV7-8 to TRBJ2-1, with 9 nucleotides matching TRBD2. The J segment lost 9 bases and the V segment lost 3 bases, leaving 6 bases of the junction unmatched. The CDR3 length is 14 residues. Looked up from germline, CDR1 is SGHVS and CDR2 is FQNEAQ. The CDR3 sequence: CASSLSSGASEQFF. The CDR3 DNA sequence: TGTGCCAGCAGCTTGTCTAGCGGGGCTAGTGAGCAGTTCTTC.

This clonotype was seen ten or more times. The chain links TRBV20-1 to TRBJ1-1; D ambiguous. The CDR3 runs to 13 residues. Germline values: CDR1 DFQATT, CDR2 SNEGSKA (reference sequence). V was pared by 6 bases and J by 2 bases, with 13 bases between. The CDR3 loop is CSASQQPNTEAFF. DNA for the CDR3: TGCAGTGCCAGCCAGCAGCCTAACACTGAAGCTTTCTTT.

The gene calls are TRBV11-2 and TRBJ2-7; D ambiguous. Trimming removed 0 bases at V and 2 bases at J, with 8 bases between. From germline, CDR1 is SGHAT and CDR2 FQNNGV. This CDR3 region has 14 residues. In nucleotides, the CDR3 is TGTGCCAGCAGCTTAGAAGCCAAGGCCTACGAGCAGTACGTC. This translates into CASSLEAKAYEQYV.

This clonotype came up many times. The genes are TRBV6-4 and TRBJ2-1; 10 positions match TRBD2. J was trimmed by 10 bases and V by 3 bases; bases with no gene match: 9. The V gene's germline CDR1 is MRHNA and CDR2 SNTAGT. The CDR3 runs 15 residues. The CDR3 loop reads CASSEWSGGAWEQFF. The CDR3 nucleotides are TGTGCCAGCAGTGAGTGGAGCGGGGGGGCCTGGGAGCAGTTCTTC.